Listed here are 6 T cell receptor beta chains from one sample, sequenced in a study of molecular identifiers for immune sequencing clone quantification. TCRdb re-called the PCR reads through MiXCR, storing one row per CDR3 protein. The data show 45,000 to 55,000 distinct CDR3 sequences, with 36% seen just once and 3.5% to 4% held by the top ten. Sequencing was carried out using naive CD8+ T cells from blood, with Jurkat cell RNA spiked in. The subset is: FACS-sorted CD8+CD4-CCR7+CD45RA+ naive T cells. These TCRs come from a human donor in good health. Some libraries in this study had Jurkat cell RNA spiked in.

Written as DNA, the CDR3 is TGTGCCAGCAGCACTGCCCTTCAAGAGACCCAGTACTTC. As protein: CASSTALQETQYF. The rearrangement links TRBV7-9 to TRBJ2-5; D remains unclear. This CDR3 comprises 13 residues. Germline CDR1 SEHNR, CDR2 FQNEAQ (reference sequence). The V and J ends lost 5 bases and 2 bases respectively, with 9 bases between them.

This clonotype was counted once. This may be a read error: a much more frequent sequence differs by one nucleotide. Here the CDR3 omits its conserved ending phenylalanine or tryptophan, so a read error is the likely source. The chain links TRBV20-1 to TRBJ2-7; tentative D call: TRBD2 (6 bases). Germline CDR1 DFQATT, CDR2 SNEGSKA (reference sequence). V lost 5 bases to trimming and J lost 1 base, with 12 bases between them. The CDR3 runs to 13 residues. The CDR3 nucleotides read TGCAGTGCTGACGGGACTGGGTCCTACGAGCAGTACATC. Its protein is CSADGTGSYEQYI.

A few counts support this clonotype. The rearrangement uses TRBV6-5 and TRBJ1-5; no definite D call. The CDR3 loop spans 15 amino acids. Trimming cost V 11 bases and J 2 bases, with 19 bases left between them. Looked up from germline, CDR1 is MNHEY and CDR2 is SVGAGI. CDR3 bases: TGTGCCGGCAAGAGAAACGACCAGGGCAATCAGCCCCAGCATTTT. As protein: CAGKRNDQGNQPQHF.

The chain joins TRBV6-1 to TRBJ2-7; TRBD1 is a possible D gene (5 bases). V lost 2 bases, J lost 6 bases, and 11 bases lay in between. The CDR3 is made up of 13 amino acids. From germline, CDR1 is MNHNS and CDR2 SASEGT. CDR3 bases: TGTGCCAGCAGTGAATCCAGGGCTGGCGAGCAGTACTTC. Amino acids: CASSESRAGEQYF.

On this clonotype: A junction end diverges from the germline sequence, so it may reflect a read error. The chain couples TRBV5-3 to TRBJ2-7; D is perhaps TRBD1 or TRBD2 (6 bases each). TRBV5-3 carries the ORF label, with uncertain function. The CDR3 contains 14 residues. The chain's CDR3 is CASSLSRGGYEQYF. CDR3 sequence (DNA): TGTGCCAGCAGCTTGAGCAGGGGAGGCTACGAGCAGTACTTC.

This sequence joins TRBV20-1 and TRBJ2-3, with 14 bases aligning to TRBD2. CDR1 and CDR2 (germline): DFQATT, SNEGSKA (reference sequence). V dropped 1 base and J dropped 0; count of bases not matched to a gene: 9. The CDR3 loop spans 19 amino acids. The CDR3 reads CSARGDVRLAGGSTDTQYF. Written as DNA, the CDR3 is TGCAGTGCTAGAGGGGACGTGAGACTAGCGGGAGGGAGCACAGATACGCAGTATTTT.